The 20 T cell receptor beta chains below come from one sample, sequenced in a study of early T cells in non-severe SARS-CoV-2 infection. One entry per CDR3 protein results from TCRdb running MiXCR on the 5' RACE reads. The data show more than 65,000 distinct CDR3 sequences, approximately 12% seen once. The source material was whole blood. The receptors here all came from an adult who was a healthcare worker with PCR-confirmed SARS-CoV-2 infection or an uninfected control (not recorded which).

The chain combines TRBV29-1 with TRBJ2-1; the match to TRBD2 covers 12 bases. CDR1 is SQVTM, CDR2 ANQGSEA, per germline. This CDR3 has 15 amino acids. Trimming cost V 8 bases and J 8 bases; bases outside gene matches: 13. Here the CDR3 DNA reads TGCAGCATCCCAAGTAGACTAGCGGGAGTGGATGAGCAGTTCTTC. Its translation: CSIPSRLAGVDEQFF.

In this sample, this clonotype turned up a few times. This sequence joins TRBV20-1 and TRBJ1-4, with D unresolved. Looked up from germline, CDR1 is DFQATT and CDR2 is SNEGSKA (reference sequence). This CDR3 has 17 residues. V was cut by 5 bases and J by 0 bases, with 19 bases left in between. Here the CDR3 reads CSALVDWTDATNEKLFF. The CDR3, as DNA: TGCAGTGCTCTTGTAGATTGGACTGATGCAACTAATGAAAAACTGTTTTTT.

The rearrangement uses TRBV13 and TRBJ1-1, with D perhaps TRBD1 (5 bases). V lost 5 bases and J lost 7, with 14 bases in between. CDR3 length: 13 residues. Germline V gene data show CDR1 as PRHDT and CDR2 as FYEKMQ (reference sequence). Here the CDR3 DNA reads TGTGCCAGCAGCACAGGACGGAGTCTTGAAGCTTTCTTT. It is translated as CASSTGRSLEAFF.

This clonotype occurred many times. The chain is built from TRBV30 and TRBJ2-2; TRBD2 matches at 8 bases. CDR1 is GTSNPN, CDR2 SVGIG, per germline (reference sequence). With 4 bases clipped from V and 3 bases from J, the junction kept 7 bases outside the gene matches. CDR3 length: 15 amino acids. CDR3 loop: CAWKSSGGDTGELFF. As DNA, the CDR3 is TGTGCCTGGAAGTCCTCCGGGGGGGACACCGGGGAGCTGTTTTTT. Supplemented by reference TRBV30 and TRBJ2-2, the full variable domain reads SQTIHQWPATLVQPVGSPLSLECTVEGTSNPNLYWYRQAAGRGLQLLFYSVGIGQISSEVPQNLSASRPQDRQFILSSKKLLLSDSGFYLCAWKSSGGDTGELFFGEGSRLTVL.

This clonotype was seen ten or more times. The chain recombines TRBV7-9 with TRBJ2-3; D possibly matches TRBD1 or TRBD2 (6 bases each). The V gene's germline CDR1 is SEHNR and CDR2 FQNEAQ (reference sequence). Trimming removed 5 bases from V and 4 bases from J, with 19 bases in between. The CDR3 runs 16 residues. CDR3 region: CASSPGGRGGPDTQYF. CDR3 sequence (DNA): TGTGCCAGCAGCCCCGGGGGCAGGGGAGGCCCAGATACGCAGTATTTT.

The table lists this clonotype with many counts. The chain combines TRBV27 with TRBJ1-2; maybe TRBD1 (6 bases). With 4 bases removed from V and 8 bases from J, the gap between germline ends came to 17 bases. Germline CDR1 MNHEY, CDR2 SMNVEV (reference sequence). The CDR3 loop spans 14 amino acids. The CDR3 region has the DNA TGTGCCAGCAGTTCCCGGTTGAGGGGGGGAGGCTACACCTTC. Translation gives CASSSRLRGGGYTF.

This clonotype was observed a handful of times. The chain is built from TRBV9 and TRBJ1-1; tentative D call: TRBD1 (5 bases). The CDR3 covers 15 residues. The V and J ends lost 3 bases and 5 bases respectively, with 17 bases between them. Germline lookup yields CDR1 SGDLS and CDR2 YYNGEE. CDR3 nucleotides: TGTGCCAGCAGCGCCTATCTGCAGGGCGGGACTGAAGCTTTCTTT. It translates to CASSAYLQGGTEAFF.

In this sample, this clonotype turned up many times. The chain recombines TRBV7-9 with TRBJ2-1; D tentatively reads TRBD1 or TRBD2 (5 bases each). Germline V gene sequence: CDR1 SEHNR, CDR2 FQNEAQ (reference sequence). There are 17 residues in the CDR3. Trimming took 5 bases from V and 2 from J, leaving 19 bases between them. The CDR3: CASSPLRGVDPYNEQFF. The DNA for the CDR3 is TGTGCCAGCAGCCCACTTAGGGGAGTTGATCCCTACAATGAGCAGTTCTTC.

This clonotype was counted at least ten times. The chain joins TRBV29-1 to TRBJ1-1; D gene uncertain. CDR3 length: 13 amino acids. Germline V CDR1 and CDR2: SQVTM, ANQGSEA. Trimming took 5 bases from V and 0 from J, leaving 10 bases between them. CDR3 loop: CSVRGSMNTEAFF. The CDR3 DNA reads TGCAGCGTTCGCGGCAGCATGAACACTGAAGCTTTCTTT.

The chain is built from TRBV27 and TRBJ2-7; D may be TRBD1 or TRBD2 (5 bases each). The CDR3 sequence is 14 residues long. Germline loops: CDR1 MNHEY, CDR2 SMNVEV (reference sequence). Trimming stripped 6 bases from V and 0 bases from J, with 12 bases between. CDR3 protein: CASRGRSSSYEQYF. CDR3 DNA sequence: TGTGCCAGCAGGGGACGCTCGAGCTCCTACGAGCAGTACTTC.

J is TRBJ1-1 and V is TRBV7-2; the D gene is possibly TRBD1 (6 bases). The CDR3 extends over 14 amino acids. Germline CDR1 reads SGHTA; CDR2 reads FQGNSA. Trimming removed 1 base from V and 3 bases from J, with 9 bases in between. CDR3 nucleotides: TGTGCCAGCAGCTTAGTTACAGGGTACACTGAAGCTTTCTTT. Protein product: CASSLVTGYTEAFF.

This clonotype has at least ten counts. The V and J genes are TRBV27 and TRBJ2-7, with D possibly being TRBD1 or TRBD2 (5 bases each). This CDR3 region has 14 residues. V dropped 6 bases and J dropped 5 bases, with 17 bases sitting between them. Germline V CDR1 and CDR2: MNHEY, SMNVEV (reference sequence). The CDR3 DNA sequence: TGTGCCAGCAGCAAAGAATGGGGGTCTGACGAGCAGTACTTC. Its protein is CASSKEWGSDEQYF.

The sample holds many counts of this clonotype. The chain is built from TRBV7-9 and TRBJ2-1; D is perhaps TRBD1 (5 bases). V lost 5 bases, J lost 4 bases, and 21 bases lay in between. The length of the CDR3 is 17 residues. Per the germline V gene, CDR1 is SEHNR and CDR2 is FQNEAQ (reference sequence). CDR3 DNA sequence: TGTGCCAGCAGCCCCCCAGGGAATCGGGCTTATTACAATGAGCAGTTCTTC. Protein sequence: CASSPPGNRAYYNEQFF.

This clonotype was detected ten times or more. The chain has TRBV13 and TRBJ2-3; D possibly corresponds to TRBD2 (6 bases). Germline CDR1 and CDR2: PRHDT and FYEKMQ (reference sequence). This CDR3 has 19 amino acids. Trimming removed 5 bases at V and 1 base at J, with 25 bases between. DNA for the CDR3: TGTGCCAGCAGCCCCAACCCCAGCATGGAAGGAGGGGGCACAGATACGCAGTATTTT. Protein product: CASSPNPSMEGGGTDTQYF.

In this sample, this clonotype turned up many times. This sequence joins TRBV18 and TRBJ2-7; D is perhaps TRBD1 or TRBD2 (5 bases each). The CDR3 sequence is 15 residues long. Germline V lookup: CDR1 KGHSH, CDR2 LQKENI. V was cut by 3 bases and J by 7 bases, with 19 bases left in between. CDR3 in amino acids: CASSPIAGLGREQYF. In nucleotides, the CDR3 is TGTGCCAGCTCACCCATTGCTGGGTTGGGACGAGAGCAGTACTTC. Looking up the rest from reference TRBV18 and TRBJ2-7 gives the full variable domain: NAGVMQNPRHLVRRRGQEARLRCSPMKGHSHVYWYRQLPEEGLKFMVYLQKENIIDESGMPKERFSAEFPKEGPSILRIQQVVRGDSAAYFCASSPIAGLGREQYFGPGTRLTVT.

This clonotype was observed at least ten times. This chain links TRBV18 with TRBJ2-6; no firm D call. Between the trimmed V and J ends, which lost 3 bases and 0 bases, there was a span of 6 bases. The CDR3 has 15 amino acids. Germline V CDR1 and CDR2: KGHSH, LQKENI. The CDR3 sequence is CASSPLISGANVLTF. CDR3 DNA: TGTGCCAGCTCACCCTTGATCTCTGGGGCCAACGTCCTGACTTTC.

This clonotype came up once. Just one base apart from a much larger clone, this may be a read error. This rearrangement joins TRBV5-1 to TRBJ1-1, with a weak D call TRBD1 (6 bases). V was shortened by 4 bases and J by 0 bases, with 10 bases between the two germline ends. CDR1 is SGHRS and CDR2 is YFSETQ in the germline V gene. The CDR3 length is 14 residues. CDR3 protein: CASSQGGLNTEAFF. The CDR3 bases are TGCGCCAGCAGCCAAGGGGGACTGAACACTGAAGCTTTCTTT.

This clonotype occurred many times. This chain joins TRBV12-3 or TRBV12-4 and TRBJ2-7, with 10 bases fitting TRBD2. CDR3 length: 14 residues. The junction had 7 bases not matched to a gene; V was cut back by 6 bases and J by 5 bases. The CDR3 sequence is CASSPLAGIHEQYF. CDR3 DNA: TGTGCCAGCAGCCCACTAGCGGGAATCCACGAGCAGTACTTC.

The sample holds many counts of this clonotype. The chain joins TRBV27 to TRBJ1-5; 7 nucleotides align to TRBD1. The CDR3 consists of 16 residues. The J segment lost 0 bases and the V segment lost 3 bases, leaving 5 bases of the junction unmatched. The V gene's germline CDR1 is MNHEY and CDR2 SMNVEV (reference sequence). CDR3 DNA: TGTGCCAGCAGTTTTATAGGGGGCCCTAGCAATCAGCCCCAGCATTTT. This encodes CASSFIGGPSNQPQHF.

The chain uses TRBV29-1 and TRBJ1-1; 7 bases match TRBD1. In germline, CDR1 is SQVTM, CDR2 ANQGSEA. The CDR3 length is 12 residues. J lost 8 bases, V lost 6 bases, and 9 bases had no gene match. The CDR3 DNA follows: TGCAGCGTCGAGGGGGACAGCCAAGAAGCTTTCTTT. Translating gives CSVEGDSQEAFF.